Described below is a single T cell receptor (beta chain) sequence and its context. Data came from immunoSEQ multiplex PCR; TCRdb stores just in-frame clones and leaves some out. This sample has 75,000 to 95,000 clones; around nine tenths occur once, and the top ten carry approximately 5%. The data originate from a study of T cell responses to AZD1222 COVID-19 vaccine. The length of the CDR3 is 11 residues. V was clipped by 0 bases and J by 4 bases, with 1 base between them. The germline CDR1 and CDR2 sequences are DFQATT and SNEGSKA (reference sequence). This TCR was sampled from an adult who received the AZD1222 COVID-19 vaccine. This specimen consisted of peripheral blood, obtained 28 days after the second AZD1222 dose. The chain combines TRBV20-1 with TRBJ1-3; unclear D gene. The CDR3 is CSARDGNTIYF. CDR3 DNA sequence: TGCAGTGCTAGAGACGGAAACACCATATATTTT.